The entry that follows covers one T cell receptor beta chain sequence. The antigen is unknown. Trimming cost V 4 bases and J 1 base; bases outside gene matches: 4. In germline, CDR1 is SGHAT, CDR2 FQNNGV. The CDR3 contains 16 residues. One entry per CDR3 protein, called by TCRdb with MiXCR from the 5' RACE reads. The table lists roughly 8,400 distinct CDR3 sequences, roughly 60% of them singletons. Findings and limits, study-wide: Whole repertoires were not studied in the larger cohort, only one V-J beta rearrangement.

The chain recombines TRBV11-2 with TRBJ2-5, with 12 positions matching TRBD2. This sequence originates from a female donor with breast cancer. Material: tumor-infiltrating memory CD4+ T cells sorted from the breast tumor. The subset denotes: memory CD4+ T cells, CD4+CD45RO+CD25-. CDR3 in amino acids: CASSSRTSGAQETQYF. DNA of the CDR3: TGTGCCAGCAGCTCTCGGACTAGCGGGGCCCAAGAGACCCAGTACTTC. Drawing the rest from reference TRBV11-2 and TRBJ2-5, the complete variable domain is EAGVAQSPRYKIIEKRQSVAFWCNPISGHATLYWYQQILGQGPKLLIQFQNNGVVDDSQLPKDRFSAERLKGVDSTLKIQPAKLEDSAVYLCASSSRTSGAQETQYFGPGTRLLVL.